The clone carrying this T cell receptor beta chain was counted between two and nine times. Its antigen is not identified. Trimming pared 1 base from V and 0 bases from J, leaving 13 bases between. Germline CDR1 and CDR2: MDHEN and SYDVKM. The CDR3 runs to 17 residues. Amplification of TCR beta CDR3 regions was performed using RNA transcripts as template. Primed by the HTBI set, a first-round RT-PCR was run on the TCR CDR3. TCRdb redid the calling of the multiplex PCR reads with MiXCR, one entry per CDR3 protein. The sample records 360,000 or so distinct CDR3 sequences, 19% being singletons. This sample is drawn from a study of T cells in Graves' hyperthyroidism and ophthalmopathy. Study-wide findings and caveats: It was a median roughly 6.5 months before onset that the model predicted ophthalmopathy. Blood also carried most thyroid clonotypes expanded above 0.001.

The sequence was obtained from a woman between 18 and 29 years old with Graves' hyperthyroidism. This rearrangement joins TRBV28 to TRBJ1-5; D is undetermined. The sequenced material came from blood. CDR3 protein: CASSLYPDGFSNQPQHF. In nucleotides, the CDR3 is TGTGCCAGCAGTTTATACCCGGACGGATTTAGCAATCAGCCCCAGCATTTT.